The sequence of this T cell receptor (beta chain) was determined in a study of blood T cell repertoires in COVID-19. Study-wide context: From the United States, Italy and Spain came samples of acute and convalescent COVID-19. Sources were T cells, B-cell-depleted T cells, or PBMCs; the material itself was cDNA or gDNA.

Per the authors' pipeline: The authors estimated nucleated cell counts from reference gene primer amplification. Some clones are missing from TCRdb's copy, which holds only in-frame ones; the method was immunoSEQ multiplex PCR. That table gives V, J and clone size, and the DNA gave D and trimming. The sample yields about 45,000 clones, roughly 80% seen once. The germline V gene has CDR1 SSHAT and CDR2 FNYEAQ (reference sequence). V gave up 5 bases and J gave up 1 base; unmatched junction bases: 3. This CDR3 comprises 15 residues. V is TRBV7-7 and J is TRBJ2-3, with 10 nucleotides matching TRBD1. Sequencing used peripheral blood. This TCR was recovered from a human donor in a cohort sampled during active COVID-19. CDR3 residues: CASSPGTGGTDTQYF. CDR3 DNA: TGTGCCAGCAGCCCTGGGACAGGGGGCACAGATACGCAGTATTTT.